What follows is one TCR beta chain and its context. The data belong to a study of blood T cell repertoires in COVID-19. The wider study: Some COVID-19 samples were acute and others convalescent; all came from the United States, Italy and Spain.

The length of the CDR3 is 13 residues. Germline CDR1 reads ENHRY; CDR2 reads SYGVKD. V was pared by 9 bases and J by 7 bases, with 7 bases of the junction left unmatched. Assay used: immunoSEQ multiplex PCR; TCRdb lists only in-frame clones, some missing. The sample gives under 95,000 clones, approximately 86% of which show up once; 25% to 30% is in the top ten. Sequencing was done on a sample of peripheral blood. The TCR sequence derives from a woman older than 75 with acute or convalescent COVID-19. V and J are TRBV10-3 and TRBJ1-4; TRBD1 matches 8 bases. CDR3 sequence: CAIATGEREKLFF. DNA of the CDR3: TGTGCCATTGCGACAGGGGAGCGTGAAAAACTGTTTTTT.